Listed below are T cell receptor beta chains from one sample, sequenced in a study of early stage breast cancer tumors. Assay used: immunoSEQ multiplex PCR; TCRdb lists only in-frame clones, some missing. The sample lists 20,000 to 25,000 clones, about three quarters occurring once. What was sequenced was blood. These receptors all stem from a person aged 55-75 years with breast cancer. The CDR3 runs from the conserved cysteine through the conserved F or W. D genes are given only for firm matches. The listing skips clone size in some rows; elsewhere it reads once, few, many or a size class.

v_call,clone_size,d_call,j_call,cdr3_length,cdr3_aa,cdr3_nt
TRBV27,NA,TRBD2,TRBJ2-3,16,CASIAGGRGRTDTQYF,TGTGCCAGCATCGCGGGGGGCCGGGGGCGCACAGATACGCAGTATTTT
TRBV7-9,NA,NA,TRBJ2-1,18,CASSLWVGGRHSYNEQFF,TGTGCCAGCAGCTTATGGGTGGGGGGCCGCCACTCCTACAATGAGCAGTTCTTC
TRBV27,NA,TRBD2,TRBJ2-7,15,CASSFGGRSSYEQYF,TGTGCCAGCAGTTTTGGCGGGAGGAGCTCCTACGAGCAGTACTTC
TRBV9,once,NA,TRBJ2-3,14,CASSRDWGTDTQYF,TGTGCCAGCAGCAGAGACTGGGGCACAGATACGCAGTATTTT
TRBV5-1,few,NA,TRBJ1-5,17,CASSLAEWAIGNQPQHF,TGCGCCAGCAGCTTGGCGGAATGGGCAATTGGCAATCAGCCCCAGCATTTT
TRBV29-1,NA,NA,TRBJ1-1,10,CSCLNTEAFF,TGCAGCTGCCTGAACACTGAAGCTTTCTTT
TRBV28,NA,NA,TRBJ1-4,13,CASRRATNEKLFF,TGTGCCAGCAGACGGGCAACTAATGAAAAACTGTTTTTT
TRBV11-2,few,NA,TRBJ1-1,15,CASRTSTPMNTEAFF,TGTGCCAGCAGAACTTCGACACCCATGAACACTGAAGCTTTCTTT
TRBV6-4,NA,NA,TRBJ1-4,12,CASRGTNEKLFF,TGTGCCAGCAGGGGGACAAACGAAAAACTGTTTTTT
TRBV6-1,NA,NA,TRBJ2-4,15,CASSRQLLEDNIQYF,TGTGCCAGCAGTCGACAGTTATTGGAGGATAACATTCAGTACTTC
TRBV15,NA,NA,TRBJ1-1,11,CATSRNTEAFF,TGTGCCACCAGCAGGAACACTGAAGCTTTCTTT
TRBV5-1,NA,TRBD1,TRBJ2-7,15,CASSQGTGQAYEQYF,TGCGCCAGCAGCCAAGGGACAGGGCAGGCCTACGAGCAGTACTTC
TRBV20-1,NA,NA,TRBJ2-1,11,CSASRDHEQFF,TGCAGTGCTAGCAGGGACCATGAGCAGTTCTTC
TRBV6-6,NA,TRBD1,TRBJ1-1,14,CASRTRQGDTEAFF,TGTGCCAGCAGAACCCGACAGGGGGACACTGAAGCTTTCTTT
TRBV9,NA,NA,TRBJ2-2,13,CASSVGGSGELFF,TGTGCCAGCAGCGTAGGGGGCTCCGGGGAGCTGTTTTTT
TRBV7-9,few,NA,TRBJ2-7,13,CASSLLTAYEQYF,TGTGCCAGCAGCTTATTGACAGCCTACGAGCAGTACTTC
TRBV7-2,NA,NA,TRBJ1-2,15,CASSLDPGLGVGYTF,TGTGCCAGCAGCTTGGACCCAGGGTTGGGAGTTGGCTACACCTTC
TRBV20-1,once,NA,TRBJ1-2,11,CSASPGRGYTF,TGCAGTGCTAGTCCGGGGCGGGGCTACACCTTC
TRBV2,NA,TRBD2,TRBJ2-5,15,CASIKELAGGETQYF,TGTGCCAGCATAAAGGAACTAGCGGGAGGAGAGACCCAGTACTTC
TRBV2,NA,NA,TRBJ1-1,13,CASVGTRAAEAFF,TGTGCCAGCGTTGGCACAAGAGCCGCTGAAGCTTTCTTT
TRBV2,few,TRBD2,TRBJ2-7,15,CASSEGRLAPGEQYF,TGTGCCAGCAGTGAAGGACGACTAGCACCTGGCGAGCAGTACTTC
TRBV7-7,NA,NA,TRBJ2-1,13,CASSEGGGNEQFF,TGTGCTAGCAGCGAGGGGGGGGGCAATGAGCAGTTCTTC
TRBV10-2,once,TRBD2,TRBJ2-7,14,CASSGLAGTYEQYF,TGCGCCAGCAGTGGACTAGCGGGGACCTACGAGCAGTACTTC
TRBV5-1,NA,NA,TRBJ2-5,15,CASSLQGGFQETQYF,TGCGCCAGCAGCTTGCAAGGGGGGTTCCAAGAGACCCAGTACTTC
TRBV7-6,NA,NA,TRBJ2-3,13,CASSRSPGNTQYF,TGTGCCAGCAGCCGGTCACCGGGGAATACGCAGTATTTT
TRBV5-1,few,NA,TRBJ2-5,14,CASSSTDREETQYF,TGCGCCAGCAGCTCAACGGACAGAGAGGAGACCCAGTACTTC
TRBV19,NA,TRBD1,TRBJ1-2,13,CASLGQGAYGYTF,TGTGCCAGTCTGGGACAGGGAGCCTATGGCTACACCTTC
TRBV7-2,NA,TRBD2,TRBJ2-7,13,CASTSGRAHEQYF,TGTGCCAGTACTAGCGGGAGAGCCCACGAGCAGTACTTC
TRBV4-1,NA,TRBD2,TRBJ2-3,16,CASSQDTGGAADTQYF,TGCGCCAGCAGCCAAGATACCGGGGGGGCGGCAGATACGCAGTATTTT
TRBV29-1,medium-sized,NA,TRBJ1-2,12,CSAVWGDYGYTF,TGCAGCGCCGTGTGGGGTGACTATGGCTACACCTTC
TRBV5-1,NA,NA,TRBJ2-7,11,CASSLNSEQYF,TGCGCCAGCAGCTTGAACTCCGAGCAGTACTTC
TRBV2,few,NA,TRBJ2-2,13,CASKRTFTGELFF,TGTGCCAGCAAAAGGACCTTCACCGGGGAGCTGTTTTTT
TRBV15,once,NA,TRBJ2-2,16,CATSRDGKMNTGELFF,TGTGCCACCAGCAGAGATGGGAAGATGAACACCGGGGAGCTGTTTTTT
TRBV30,few,TRBD1,TRBJ2-7,12,CAWSGTGGEQYF,TGTGCCTGGAGTGGTACAGGGGGAGAGCAGTACTTC
TRBV20-1,NA,NA,TRBJ1-1,11,CRAWGITEAFF,TGCAGGGCCTGGGGAATCACTGAAGCTTTCTTT
TRBV2,NA,NA,TRBJ2-5,14,CASIQSVVRETQYF,TGTGCCAGCATACAGTCAGTCGTTCGGGAGACCCAGTACTTC
TRBV6-4,once,NA,TRBJ1-1,13,CASSQGLNTEAFF,TGTGCCAGCAGTCAGGGACTGAACACTGAAGCTTTCTTT
TRBV6-5,once,TRBD1,TRBJ1-2,12,CASSWGQGSYTF,TGTGCCAGCAGCTGGGGACAGGGAAGCTACACCTTC
TRBV5-1,NA,TRBD2,TRBJ2-1,15,CASSLVPSGGGEQFF,TGCGCCAGCAGCTTGGTCCCTAGCGGGGGTGGTGAGCAGTTCTTC
TRBV6-5,few,NA,TRBJ1-4,15,CASKLGFLTNEKLFF,TGTGCCAGCAAGTTGGGTTTCCTCACTAATGAAAAACTGTTTTTT
TRBV7-8,NA,TRBD1,TRBJ2-7,15,CASSLEGTGIYEQYF,TGTGCCAGCAGCTTAGAGGGGACAGGGATTTACGAGCAGTACTTC
TRBV30,NA,TRBD1,TRBJ1-5,14,CAWQTGDGNQPQHF,TGTGCCTGGCAGACAGGGGATGGGAATCAGCCCCAGCATTTT
TRBV5-1,NA,NA,TRBJ2-1,11,CASSLYNEQFF,TGCGCCAGCAGCCTCTACAATGAGCAGTTCTTC
TRBV2,once,TRBD1,TRBJ2-1,15,CASSQQGAGYNEQFF,TGTGCCAGCAGCCAACAGGGGGCGGGATACAATGAGCAGTTCTTC